Sequencing of this TCR beta chain was carried out in a study of regulatory T cells in long-lasting Graves disease. Study information: Recently diagnosed Graves' patients had received antithyroid drugs for under 3 months.

The time point denotes: newly diagnosed GD, antithyroid drugs for less than 3 months. RNA extracted from PBMCs served as the sequencing template. Patients met American Thyroid Association criteria for Graves' disease. Construction of TCR beta libraries relied on iRepertoire HTBI primers and on Arm-PCR targeting CDR3 regions. Each CDR3 protein gets one entry after TCRdb re-called the multiplex PCR reads with MiXCR. The repertoire consists of about 220,000 distinct CDR3 sequences, with roughly a fifth occurring once and the leading ten covering about 12%. This clonotype appeared many times. Germline-derived CDR1 and CDR2 are SGDLS and YYNGEE. Trimming took 3 bases from V and 7 from J, leaving 11 bases between them. CDR3 length: 14 amino acids. The same sample was also studied in work on T cells in Graves' hyperthyroidism and ophthalmopathy. This second study notes: Patients aged 18 to 65 had newly diagnosed hyperthyroidism of under 2 months' duration. HTBI primers were used for first-round RT-PCR of the TCR CDR3.

The sequencing here drew on peripheral blood mononuclear cells (PBMCs), taken at new diagnosis, from a patient treated with antithyroid drugs. The sequence came from a woman between 25 and 40 years old with Graves disease. This chain links TRBV9 with TRBJ1-6; weak D call: TRBD1 (6 bases). In nucleotides, the CDR3 is TGTGCCAGCAGCGCCAGGGGCCTGAATTCACCCCTCCACTTT. This codes for CASSARGLNSPLHF.